The following is a T cell receptor (beta chain) sequence with its context. The antigen is not known. This entry belongs to a study of monozygotic twins with inflammatory bowel disease. TCRdb processed the 5' RACE reads again and assigns one entry to each CDR3 protein, with no DNA. Across around 210,000 distinct CDR3 sequences, the top ten clones capture roughly 7.7% of the sample. Regarding the study as a whole: IBD patients carried less diverse TCRbeta repertoires (inverse Simpson) than healthy co-twins.

For every donor, one blood sample of approximately 2.5 ml was drawn. In germline, CDR1 is SGHVS, CDR2 FQNEAQ. CDR3 size: 20 residues. The source material was blood. The clonotype comes from a human donor with ulcerative colitis or Crohn's disease, or a healthy co-twin of an affected twin (not recorded which). The rearrangement uses TRBV7-8 and TRBJ1-2; TCRdb returns TRBD1, unconfirmable since there is no DNA. This chain's CDR3 is CASSLAYLPGQGWGGHGYTF.